Listed below are T cell receptor beta chains from one sample, sequenced in a study of blood T cell repertoires in COVID-19. Repertoires were generated with immunoSEQ multiplex PCR, while TCRdb's copy carries only in-frame clones and drops some. The table records tens of thousands of clones, 65% to 90% of them present only once. Sequencing was carried out using peripheral blood. The source is an elderly man with acute or convalescent COVID-19. The CDR3 runs from the conserved cysteine through the conserved F or W. Each record gives: clone size, CDR3 length, V gene, J gene, D gene, CDR3 DNA, CDR3 protein. A D gene is named only where the DNA matches it firmly. Clone sizes are given selectively: once, few, many, or a class where the clone is expanded.

clone_size: -; cdr3_length: 14; v_call: TRBV19; j_call: TRBJ1-4; d_call: -; cdr3_nt: TGTGCCAGTATGGATCCGGGACACTTAGAAAAACTGTTTTTT; cdr3_aa: CASMDPGHLEKLFF
clone_size: -; cdr3_length: 16; v_call: TRBV5-4; j_call: TRBJ2-7; d_call: TRBD1; cdr3_nt: TGTGCCAGCAGCTTAGCCCCCGGGACAGGGCACGACGAGCAGTACTTC; cdr3_aa: CASSLAPGTGHDEQYF
clone_size: -; cdr3_length: 14; v_call: TRBV28; j_call: TRBJ1-2; d_call: -; cdr3_nt: TGTGCCACCGCCATCGGGGGTTCGAGGGGTGGCTACACCTTC; cdr3_aa: CATAIGGSRGGYTF
clone_size: -; cdr3_length: 16; v_call: TRBV7-2; j_call: TRBJ2-1; d_call: TRBD1; cdr3_nt: TGTGCCAGCATCCACCAGGGGGACAGACGTCCCAATGAGCAGTTCTTC; cdr3_aa: CASIHQGDRRPNEQFF
clone_size: -; cdr3_length: 12; v_call: TRBV12-3/TRBV12-4; j_call: TRBJ2-2; d_call: -; cdr3_nt: TGTGCCAGCAGCCTTCACACCGGGGAGCTGTTTTTT; cdr3_aa: CASSLHTGELFF
clone_size: -; cdr3_length: 13; v_call: TRBV9; j_call: TRBJ1-1; d_call: -; cdr3_nt: TGTGCCAGCAGTACCGGACAGAACACTGAAGCTTTCTTT; cdr3_aa: CASSTGQNTEAFF
clone_size: once; cdr3_length: 20; v_call: TRBV19; j_call: TRBJ2-1; d_call: TRBD2; cdr3_nt: TGTGCCAGTAGCTTTCTTGGGCTAGCGGGAGTGTTAGGCTCCTACAATGAGCAGTTCTTC; cdr3_aa: CASSFLGLAGVLGSYNEQFF
clone_size: -; cdr3_length: 16; v_call: TRBV24-1; j_call: TRBJ2-1; d_call: -; cdr3_nt: TGTGCCACCAGTGATTCCATGAGGGTCTCCTACAATGAGCAGTTCTTC; cdr3_aa: CATSDSMRVSYNEQFF
clone_size: -; cdr3_length: 16; v_call: TRBV4-1; j_call: TRBJ1-2; d_call: -; cdr3_nt: TGCGCCAGCAGCCAAGATGGGACGGGGGATGTCTATGGCTACACCTTC; cdr3_aa: CASSQDGTGDVYGYTF
clone_size: -; cdr3_length: 17; v_call: TRBV28; j_call: TRBJ2-3; d_call: -; cdr3_nt: TGTGCCAGCTTTACCCACAGTACGCGGGTGACTACAGATACGCAGTATTTT; cdr3_aa: CASFTHSTRVTTDTQYF
clone_size: -; cdr3_length: 15; v_call: TRBV5-1; j_call: TRBJ1-3; d_call: -; cdr3_nt: TGCGCCAGCAGCTGGAGAAACTTCTCGGGAAACACCATATATTTT; cdr3_aa: CASSWRNFSGNTIYF
clone_size: -; cdr3_length: 15; v_call: TRBV5-1; j_call: TRBJ2-5; d_call: -; cdr3_nt: TGCGCCAGCAGCATCAACGGGGGTCCGGGGGAGACCCAGTACTTC; cdr3_aa: CASSINGGPGETQYF
clone_size: -; cdr3_length: 14; v_call: TRBV5-1; j_call: TRBJ2-5; d_call: -; cdr3_nt: TGCGCCAGCAGCTCGGGGACATCCCAAGAGACCCAGTACTTC; cdr3_aa: CASSSGTSQETQYF